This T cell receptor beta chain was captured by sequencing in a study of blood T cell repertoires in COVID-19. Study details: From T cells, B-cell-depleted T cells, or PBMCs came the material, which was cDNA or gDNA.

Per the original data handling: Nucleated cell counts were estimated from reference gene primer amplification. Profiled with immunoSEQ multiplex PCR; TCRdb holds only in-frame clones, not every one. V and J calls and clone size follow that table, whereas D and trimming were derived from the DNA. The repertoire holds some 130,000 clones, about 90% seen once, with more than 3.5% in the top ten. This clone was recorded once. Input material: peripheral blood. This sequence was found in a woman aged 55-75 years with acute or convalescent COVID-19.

The CDR3 DNA is TGTGCCAGCAGTTTAGTACCGGTCGAGGCAGGGGGAAGCGAGCAGTACTTC. The encoded protein is CASSLVPVEAGGSEQYF. The V call is TRBV27, the J call TRBJ2-7, with 7 bases identical to TRBD1. V was pared by 2 bases and J by 6 bases, with 16 bases of the junction left unmatched. CDR1 and CDR2 from the germline V gene are MNHEY and SMNVEV (reference sequence). The CDR3 totals 17 residues.